The 25 T cell receptor beta chains reported below all come from one sample, sequenced in a study of blood T cells in healthy people across ages. Using a J-beta primer mix together with a sample-barcoded 5' primer, a second PCR was run for 7 to 11 cycles. Each CDR3 protein is one row after TCRdb ran MiXCR on the 5' RACE reads. The sample has about 1.8 million distinct CDR3 sequences; 49% are singletons. The sequencing input was blood. Receptor source: a woman aged 35 to 49 in good health.

This chain joins TRBV6-5 and TRBJ1-5; D unresolved. The germline CDR1 and CDR2 sequences are MNHEY and SVGAGI. Trimming took off 8 bases at V and 4 bases at J, with 15 bases between the two ends. This CDR3 spans 14 amino acids. In DNA form, the CDR3 reads TGTGCCAGCGGAAAGTCGCACGGTAATCAGCCCCAGCATTTT. Amino acids: CASGKSHGNQPQHF.

This clonotype was counted only a few times. V gene TRBV3-1 combines with J gene TRBJ1-4; D is unresolved. The CDR3 totals 14 residues. Germline V lookup: CDR1 LGHDT, CDR2 YNNKEL (reference sequence). Trimming shortened V by 5 bases and J by 8 bases, and 15 bases separated the two germline ends. The DNA for the CDR3 is TGTGCCAGCAGCTTTAACCTAGGCCAAGAAAAACTGTTTTTT. It encodes CASSFNLGQEKLFF.

The chain uses TRBV29-1 and TRBJ1-1; TRBD1 aligns across 10 bases. CDR1 and CDR2 from the germline V gene are SQVTM and ANQGSEA. The CDR3 has 13 residues. The ends lost 7 bases at V and 4 bases at J; junction bases unmatched: 6. The CDR3 nucleotides are TGCAGCGCAAAGACAGGGGGCCTCACTGAAGCTTTCTTT. Translated: CSAKTGGLTEAFF.

This clonotype has only a few counts. This sequence joins TRBV3-1 and TRBJ2-5; D assignment may be TRBD1 or TRBD2 (5 bases each). V was clipped by 3 bases and J by 5 bases, with 22 bases between them. Germline loops: CDR1 LGHDT, CDR2 YNNKEL (reference sequence). The CDR3 is 17 amino acids. CDR3 sequence reads: CASSQGRGIRKGETQYF. In DNA, the CDR3 is TGTGCCAGCAGCCAGGGACGCGGAATTAGAAAGGGGGAGACCCAGTACTTC.

The rearrangement uses TRBV29-1 and TRBJ1-2; D may be TRBD1 (5 bases). This CDR3 comprises 12 residues. CDR1 and CDR2 from the germline V gene are SQVTM and ANQGSEA. Trimming removed 2 bases from V and 7 bases from J, with 11 bases in between. CDR3 in amino acids: CSVEWGTRGYTF. CDR3 in DNA: TGCAGCGTTGAATGGGGGACTCGTGGCTACACCTTC.

V gene TRBV20-1 combines with J gene TRBJ1-1; no clear D gene. Trimming left V 8 bases short and J 2 bases short, with 27 bases between. The V gene's germline CDR1 is DFQATT and CDR2 SNEGSKA (reference sequence). The CDR3 is 17 amino acids. The chain's CDR3 is CSYFDLEKEEGNTEAFF. The CDR3 DNA sequence: TGCAGTTATTTCGATCTGGAAAAGGAGGAGGGAAACACTGAAGCTTTCTTT.

This clonotype was counted a few times. The V call is TRBV29-1, the J call TRBJ2-7, with D maybe TRBD2 (5 bases). This CDR3 is 14 amino acids long. The germline CDR1 and CDR2 sequences are SQVTM and ANQGSEA. The germline V and J ends were trimmed by 3 bases and 0 bases, with 12 bases remaining between them. This CDR3 reads CSVDPAGSSYEQYF. DNA of the CDR3: TGCAGCGTTGACCCGGCTGGGAGCTCCTACGAGCAGTACTTC.

The rearrangement joins TRBV15 to TRBJ1-5; D gene ambiguous. This CDR3 comprises 14 residues. Trimming stripped 0 bases from V and 9 bases from J, with 12 bases between. CDR1 and CDR2 from the germline V gene are LNHNV and YYDKDF (reference sequence). The CDR3 here is CATSRDPGMWPQHF. The CDR3 nucleotides are TGTGCCACCAGCAGAGATCCGGGTATGTGGCCCCAGCATTTT.

CDR3: CSARDNGGAAVNTEAFF. The CDR3 coding sequence is TGCAGTGCTAGAGATAATGGGGGCGCGGCGGTGAACACTGAAGCTTTCTTT. The chain carries TRBV20-1 and TRBJ1-1, with D tentatively TRBD1 (6 bases). Germline CDR1 DFQATT, CDR2 SNEGSKA (reference sequence). This CDR3 comprises 17 residues. V was shortened by 0 bases and J by 0 bases, with 17 bases between the two germline ends.

The J gene is TRBJ1-2, the V gene TRBV24-1, with 8 bases lining up with TRBD1. The CDR3 has 18 amino acids. V trimming: 0 bases; J trimming: 4 bases; junction bases outside the gene matches: 12. Germline V CDR1 and CDR2: KGHDR, SFDVKD. The CDR3 here is CATSDLGNGTGGAYGYTF. As DNA, the CDR3 is TGTGCCACCAGTGATTTGGGCAATGGCACAGGGGGAGCCTATGGCTACACCTTC.

V gene TRBV6-5 combines with J gene TRBJ2-3; 9 nucleotides match TRBD1. The CDR3 covers 14 residues. Trimming removed 11 bases from V and 4 bases from J; junction bases left unmatched: 10. Germline V gene sequence: CDR1 MNHEY, CDR2 SVGAGI. The CDR3 protein is CAGNLGTGSDTQYF. The CDR3 region has the DNA TGTGCCGGCAACCTCGGGACAGGGTCAGATACGCAGTATTTT.

The CDR3 is CASSGQGVRSGANVLTF. CDR3 sequence (DNA): TGTGCCAGCAGTGGACAGGGGGTGAGGTCTGGGGCCAACGTCCTGACTTTC. The J gene is TRBJ2-6, the V gene TRBV6-1, with TRBD1 identical over 9 bases. CDR1 and CDR2 (germline): MNHNS, SASEGT. With 4 bases clipped from V and 1 base from J, the junction kept 5 bases outside the gene matches. The CDR3 totals 17 residues.

This clonotype appeared a few times. The gene calls are TRBV7-2 and TRBJ1-2; D call uncertain. CDR1 is SGHTA, CDR2 FQGNSA, per germline. The CDR3 totals 15 residues. V was shortened by 0 bases and J by 5 bases, with 13 bases between the two germline ends. The CDR3 DNA follows: TGTGCCAGCAGCTTAGCCCACGGTCAGCTTTATGGCTACACCTTC. It encodes CASSLAHGQLYGYTF.

V gene TRBV7-2 combines with J gene TRBJ2-7, with TRBD1 matching 8 bases. The CDR3 extends over 15 amino acids. The V segment lost 5 bases and the J segment 4 bases; nucleotides outside the gene matches: 10. CDR1 SGHTA and CDR2 FQGNSA come from the germline V gene. CDR3 amino acids: CASSRPGQERYEQYF. The CDR3 bases are TGTGCCAGCAGCCGACCGGGACAGGAGAGATACGAGCAGTACTTC.

This clonotype was counted between two and nine times. The V and J genes are TRBV28 and TRBJ1-5, with D possibly matching TRBD1 (6 bases). CDR1 is MDHEN and CDR2 is SYDVKM in the germline V gene. The V and J ends lost 4 bases and 7 bases respectively, with 20 bases between them. This CDR3 comprises 16 residues. The CDR3 region has the DNA TGTGCCAGCAGTTCCTCCGTCGGGCAGGGGCAACAGCCCCAGCATTTT. It translates to CASSSSVGQGQQPQHF.

V gene TRBV7-2 combines with J gene TRBJ2-3, with TRBD2 identical over 8 bases. This CDR3 contains 17 residues. The germline gives CDR1 SGHTA, CDR2 FQGNSA. J lost 3 bases, V lost 2 bases, and 10 bases had no gene match. In DNA form, the CDR3 reads TGTGCCAGCAGCTTAATACTCCATCCGGGGGGGACAGATACGCAGTATTTT. This encodes CASSLILHPGGTDTQYF. The full variable domain, in which reference TRBV7-2 and TRBJ2-3 provide the parts outside the CDR3, is GAGVSQSPSNKVTEKGKDVELRCDPISGHTALYWYRQSLGQGLEFLIYFQGNSAPDKSGLPSDRFSAERTGGSVSTLTIQRTQQEDSAVYLCASSLILHPGGTDTQYFGPGTRLTVL.

The V gene is TRBV4-2, the J gene TRBJ1-4; D gene uncertain. The CDR3 runs to 16 residues. V lost 0 bases and J lost 6, with 14 bases in between. The germline V gene encodes CDR1 LGHNA and CDR2 YNFKEQ. The CDR3 loop reads CASSQDNPVTDEKLFF. The CDR3 region has the DNA TGTGCCAGCAGCCAAGATAACCCGGTGACGGATGAAAAACTGTTTTTT.

This sequence joins TRBV11-1 and TRBJ2-7, with TRBD2 matching 11 bases. The CDR3 length is 16 residues. Germline values: CDR1 SGHAT, CDR2 FQDESV (reference sequence). The ends lost 5 bases at V and 5 bases at J; junction bases unmatched: 11. CDR3 residues: CASSRTTSGGRNEQYF. DNA for the CDR3: TGTGCCAGCAGCCGGACAACTAGCGGGGGTCGTAACGAGCAGTACTTC. The entire variable domain, with the rest obtained from reference TRBV11-1 and TRBJ2-7, is as follows: EAEVAQSPRYKITEKSQAVAFWCDPISGHATLYWYRQILGQGPELLVQFQDESVVDDSQLPKDRFSAERLKGVDSTLKIQPAELGDSAMYLCASSRTTSGGRNEQYFGPGTRLTVT.

The V and J genes are TRBV2 and TRBJ1-2; D not certain. Germline V lookup: CDR1 SNHLY, CDR2 FYNNEI. Trimming pared 2 bases from V and 3 bases from J, leaving 4 bases between. The CDR3 is 12 residues long. CDR3 sequence reads: CASSELDYGYTF. The DNA of the CDR3 is TGTGCCAGCAGTGAATTGGACTATGGCTACACCTTC.

This clonotype was found a few times. The chain employs TRBV14 and TRBJ2-4; D perhaps matches TRBD1 (6 bases). V lost 1 base to trimming and J lost 13 bases, with 8 bases between them. The germline CDR1 and CDR2 sequences are SGHDN and FVKESK. The CDR3 loop spans 11 amino acids. CDR3 in DNA: TGTGCCAGCAGCCAAGCCGACAGGCAGTACTTC. Its translation: CASSQADRQYF.

This clonotype has just a few counts. V usage is TRBV27 and J usage is TRBJ2-4; D may be TRBD1 or TRBD2 (6 bases each). The J call may be mistaken, given a closer DNA end match to TRBJ2-5. CDR1 is MNHEY, CDR2 SMNVEV, per germline (reference sequence). This CDR3 is built from 13 residues. Here the CDR3 DNA reads TGTGCCAGCAGTGTCCTAGGGGGGGAGACCCAGTACTTC. Amino acid sequence: CASSVLGGETQYF.

This clonotype has a handful of counts. Relative to the germline gene, one junction end is altered; a read error may explain this. The chain has TRBV20-1 and TRBJ2-5, with a weak D call TRBD2 (5 bases). Germline lookup yields CDR1 DFQATT and CDR2 SNEGSKA (reference sequence). The CDR3 contains 13 residues. The CDR3 DNA reads as TGCGGTGCTAGAGGGTTAGACCAAGAGACCCAGTACTTC. Its protein product is CGARGLDQETQYF.

This clonotype was counted between two and nine times. This chain connects TRBV4-3 to TRBJ2-5; a weak D match, TRBD1 (6 bases). Germline-derived CDR1 and CDR2 are LGHNA and YSLEER. Trimming removed 0 bases from V and 0 bases from J, with 11 bases in between. The CDR3 loop spans 16 amino acids. Here the CDR3 reads CASSQDVQGYQETQYF. The CDR3 DNA follows: TGCGCCAGCAGCCAAGATGTTCAGGGGTACCAAGAGACCCAGTACTTC.

CDR3 in amino acids: CASSPQGFLVYNEQFF. The CDR3 nucleotides are TGTGCCAGCAGTCCACAGGGGTTCCTCGTTTACAATGAGCAGTTCTTC. This chain uses TRBV2 with TRBJ2-1, with 7 bases identical to TRBD1. The J segment lost 4 bases and the V segment lost 5 bases, leaving 11 bases of the junction unmatched. Germline CDR1 is SNHLY and CDR2 is FYNNEI. The CDR3 spans 16 residues.

The CDR3 sequence is CSVWAHNSYEQYF. CDR3 coding DNA: TGCAGCGTTTGGGCTCATAACTCCTACGAGCAGTACTTC. V is TRBV29-1 and J is TRBJ2-7; D unresolved. Between the trimmed V and J ends, which lost 5 bases and 0 bases, there was a span of 11 bases. There are 13 residues in the CDR3. Per germline, CDR1 SQVTM and CDR2 ANQGSEA.